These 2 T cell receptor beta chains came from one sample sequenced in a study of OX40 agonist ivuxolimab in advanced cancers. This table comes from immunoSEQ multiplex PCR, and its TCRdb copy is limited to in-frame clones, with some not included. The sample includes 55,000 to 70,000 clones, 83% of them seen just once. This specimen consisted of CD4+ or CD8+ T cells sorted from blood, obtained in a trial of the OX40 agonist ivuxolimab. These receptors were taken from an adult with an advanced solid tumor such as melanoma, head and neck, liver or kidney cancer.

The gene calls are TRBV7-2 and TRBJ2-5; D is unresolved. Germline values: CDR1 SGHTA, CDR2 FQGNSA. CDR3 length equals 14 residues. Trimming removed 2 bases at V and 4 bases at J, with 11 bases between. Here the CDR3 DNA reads TGTGCCAGCAGCTTAACTCAAGGCAGAGAGACCCAGTACTTC. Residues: CASSLTQGRETQYF.

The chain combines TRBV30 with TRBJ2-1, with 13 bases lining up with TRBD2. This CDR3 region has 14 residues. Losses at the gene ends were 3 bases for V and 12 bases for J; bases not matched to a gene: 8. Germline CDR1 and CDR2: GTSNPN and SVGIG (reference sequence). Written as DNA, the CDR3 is TGTGCCTGGAGCGGGACTAGCGGGGTTTGGGGGCAGTTCTTC. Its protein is CAWSGTSGVWGQFF.